This T cell receptor beta chain emerged from a study of patients and donors after allogeneic stem cell transplantation. TCRdb used MiXCR to reprocess the RT-PCR reads, holding one entry per CDR3 protein. Of 100,000 to 130,000 distinct CDR3 sequences listed, around 38% were seen once; the top ten hold more than 25%. Germline lookup yields CDR1 SEHNR and CDR2 FQNEAQ (reference sequence). V lost 2 bases, J lost 9 bases, and 11 bases lay in between. There are 13 residues in the CDR3. The sample taken for sequencing was blood, either unsorted or a sorted T cell fraction (not recorded which). The sequence came from a human donor who was either an allogeneic HSCT recipient or a stem cell or donor lymphocyte infusion donor (not recorded which). It is not recorded whose cells these are; they may come from a transplant donor. J is TRBJ1-5 and V is TRBV7-9, with D perhaps TRBD1 (5 bases). The CDR3 nucleotides read TGTGCCAGCAGCTTAAGCGGCGGGGGGCCCCAGCATTTT. It specifies CASSLSGGGPQHF.